This T cell receptor beta chain was found in a study of shared clonotypes between healthy human individuals. In its sample, this clone was seen once. Methods used by the authors: From ImmunoSEQ came sequences covering only the junction and carrying no quality scores, so filtering differed. Clones were sequenced by immunoSEQ multiplex PCR, and TCRdb holds only the in-frame ones, with some missing. For V, J and clone size, that table is used; D and trimming come from the DNA. The top ten clones hold nearly 1.5% of a sample with roughly 1 million clones, under 80% of them seen once. Unmatched junction bases numbered 6, after V lost 3 bases and J lost 3 bases. The CDR3 contains 15 residues. CDR1 and CDR2 from the germline V gene are SGDLS and YYNGEE.

The rearrangement links TRBV9 to TRBJ2-5; 9 bases align to TRBD1. Sequenced input: memory CD4+ T cells sorted from blood. Subset meaning: CD45RA-negative fraction. This clonotype was obtained from a man aged 18-30 years in good health. In nucleotides, the CDR3 is TGTGCCAGCAGCGCCACCGGGACAGGGAAAGAGACCCAGTACTTC. Translated, it gives CASSATGTGKETQYF.